These 30 T cell receptor beta chains were sequenced from one sample in a study of CD8 T cells in ankylosing spondylitis (dated by TCRdb to 2015 to 2018). Preparation of the library involved 5' RACE. Sequenced using an Illumina HiSeq 2500. Using fastp trimming at Q25 and MiXCR clonotype assembly, TCRdb reanalyzed the public sequencing data and kept in-frame beta chains. Every distinct CDR3 protein forms one entry, paired with its most common genes and DNA. Counted in this sample were 35,000 to 45,000 distinct CDR3 sequences; 9.5% to 12% of them appeared once. Over 1.1% of the sample rests with the top ten. Sequencing input: blood, either unsorted or a sorted T cell fraction (not recorded which). These receptors were obtained from a male donor with ankylosing spondylitis or in good health (not recorded which).

This clonotype has ten or more counts. V and J are TRBV5-1 and TRBJ2-7, with D perhaps matching TRBD1 (6 bases). V shed 1 base and J shed 0 bases, with 11 bases lying between them. The CDR3 is 15 residues long. Germline CDR1 and CDR2: SGHRS and YFSETQ. The chain's CDR3 is CASSLRQGTSYEQYF. The CDR3 DNA reads TGCGCCAGCAGCTTGCGTCAGGGGACCTCCTACGAGCAGTACTTC.

This clonotype has just a few counts. This chain joins TRBV2 and TRBJ1-5; perhaps TRBD1 as D (5 bases). Germline assignment: CDR1 SNHLY and CDR2 FYNNEI. The CDR3 is 15 residues long. Deletions cut 4 bases from V and 0 bases from J, with 10 bases between. CDR3 amino acids: CASSGDSYSNQPQHF. The CDR3 region has the DNA TGTGCCAGCAGTGGGGACTCCTATAGCAATCAGCCCCAGCATTTT.

This clonotype was detected ten times or more. CDR3 protein: CSVTTTAARGKLFF. CDR3 bases: TGCAGCGTAACGACGACAGCGGCTCGGGGAAAACTGTTTTTT. The V and J genes are TRBV29-1 and TRBJ1-4, with a weak D call TRBD1 (5 bases). The CDR3 contains 14 residues. V was trimmed by 6 bases and J by 10 bases, leaving 21 bases between them. Germline CDR1 reads SQVTM; CDR2 reads ANQGSEA.

This clonotype has at least ten counts. The chain recombines TRBV15 with TRBJ1-5, with D uncertain. The CDR3 spans 13 residues. The germline V gene encodes CDR1 LNHNV and CDR2 YYDKDF (reference sequence). The V end lost 0 bases, the J end lost 3 bases, and 3 bases lay between the germline ends. The CDR3 protein is CATSRDPNQPQHF. CDR3 in DNA: TGTGCCACCAGCAGAGATCCCAATCAGCCCCAGCATTTT.

The V call is TRBV6-1, the J call TRBJ1-3; D call uncertain. The CDR3 extends over 15 amino acids. Germline V gene lookup returns CDR1 MNHNS and CDR2 SASEGT. The ends were cut back, 5 bases at V and 0 bases at J, with 11 bases in the middle. The DNA for the CDR3 is TGTGCCAGCAGTCTATCCTGGCTCTCTGGAAACACCATATATTTT. It encodes CASSLSWLSGNTIYF.

This clonotype was recorded many times. The V gene is TRBV5-8, the J gene TRBJ2-3, with D perhaps being TRBD1 or TRBD2 (5 bases each). The germline V gene encodes CDR1 SGHTS and CDR2 YDEGEE. V was clipped by 7 bases and J by 0 bases, with 6 bases between them. The CDR3 contains 12 residues. The CDR3 coding sequence is TGTGCCAGCGGGACCAGCACAGATACGCAGTATTTT. This gives the protein CASGTSTDTQYF.

This clonotype was counted a few times. V usage is TRBV5-6 and J usage is TRBJ1-1; D uncertain. Germline loops: CDR1 SGHDT, CDR2 YYEEEE. The CDR3 is 14 amino acids. The ends were cut back, 0 bases at V and 4 bases at J, with 10 bases in the middle. The CDR3 sequence is CASSLAQAGTEAFF. The CDR3 bases are TGTGCCAGCAGCTTGGCGCAGGCGGGCACTGAAGCTTTCTTT.

This clonotype was recorded at least ten times. The chain recombines TRBV4-1 with TRBJ2-1; 8 bases align to TRBD2. The length of the CDR3 is 20 residues. V was pared by 5 bases and J by 4 bases, with 22 bases of the junction left unmatched. In germline, CDR1 is MGHRA, CDR2 YSYEKL. The CDR3 protein is CASSNGGGRSGSASYNEQFF. CDR3 DNA: TGCGCCAGCAGCAACGGGGGGGGGAGGTCCGGGTCGGCATCTTACAATGAGCAGTTCTTC.

This clonotype was detected ten times or more. The chain has TRBV12-3 or TRBV12-4 and TRBJ2-1, with no clear D. The CDR3 consists of 13 residues. Trimming pared 3 bases from V and 7 bases from J, leaving 10 bases between. The CDR3 reads CASSFPGPNEQFF. The CDR3 DNA reads as TGTGCCAGCAGTTTTCCCGGGCCGAATGAGCAGTTCTTC.

The chain links TRBV7-9 to TRBJ2-3; D is unresolved. Per germline, CDR1 SEHNR and CDR2 FQNEAQ (reference sequence). Trimming stripped 0 bases from V and 7 bases from J, with 8 bases between. This CDR3 is 13 amino acids long. The CDR3 spells CASSLARPYTQYF. CDR3 coding DNA: TGTGCCAGCAGCTTAGCGCGCCCTTATACGCAGTATTTT.

This clonotype was picked up many times. This rearrangement joins TRBV19 to TRBJ2-2; D could derive from TRBD1 or TRBD2 (5 bases each). The CDR3 is 15 residues long. Trimming took off 4 bases at V and 5 bases at J, with 14 bases between the two ends. Looked up from germline, CDR1 is LNHDA and CDR2 is SQIVND (reference sequence). The CDR3 region has the DNA TGTGCCAGTAGTACTCTCGGGACGGGTACCGGGGAGCTGTTTTTT. Translating it yields CASSTLGTGTGELFF.

The rearrangement joins TRBV11-2 to TRBJ2-2; D gene ambiguous. The germline V gene encodes CDR1 SGHAT and CDR2 FQNNGV. Deletions cut 2 bases from V and 7 bases from J, with 2 bases between. This CDR3 contains 11 residues. This CDR3 is CASSLYGELFF. CDR3 bases: TGTGCCAGCAGCTTATACGGGGAGCTGTTTTTT.

The chain is built from TRBV5-1 and TRBJ1-1, with 7 positions matching TRBD1. V lost 6 bases to trimming and J lost 3 bases; unmatched junction nucleotides: 5. This CDR3 has 13 amino acids. Germline lookup yields CDR1 SGHRS and CDR2 YFSETQ. CDR3 region: CASKARGDTEAFF. The DNA for the CDR3 is TGCGCCAGCAAAGCCAGGGGGGACACTGAAGCTTTCTTT.

This clonotype was seen ten or more times. The chain couples TRBV12-3 or TRBV12-4 to TRBJ1-2; no firm D call. V was shortened by 7 bases and J by 0 bases, with 12 bases between the two germline ends. This CDR3 has 14 residues. The CDR3: CASTLSRTNYGYTF. Here the CDR3 DNA reads TGTGCCAGCACCCTTTCACGGACTAACTATGGCTACACCTTC.

Comments on this clonotype: Possible read error: a much larger clone is one base away. The gene calls are TRBV12-3 or TRBV12-4 and TRBJ1-6; no firm D call. The CDR3 consists of 13 residues. In DNA, the CDR3 is TGTACCAGCAGTCCCTTCCGAAATTCACCCCTCCACTTT. Translated, it gives CTSSPFRNSPLHF.

This clonotype was picked up many times. The chain is built from TRBV15 and TRBJ2-1, with D maybe TRBD2 (6 bases). The length of the CDR3 is 17 residues. Germline-derived CDR1 and CDR2 are LNHNV and YYDKDF (reference sequence). The V gene lost 1 base and the J gene lost 8 bases, with 21 bases spanning the gap. This CDR3 reads CATSRGGLVRSQDEQFF. The CDR3 DNA reads TGTGCCACCAGCAGAGGGGGACTTGTGCGGTCTCAAGATGAGCAGTTCTTC.

This clonotype was seen ten or more times. The rearrangement links TRBV20-1 to TRBJ1-2, with D uncertain. The V gene's germline CDR1 is DFQATT and CDR2 SNEGSKA (reference sequence). Trimming took off 0 bases at V and 3 bases at J, with 11 bases between the two ends. CDR3 length equals 14 residues. CDR3 sequence reads: CSARDRPGYYGYTF. The DNA of the CDR3 is TGCAGTGCTAGAGATAGGCCGGGATACTATGGCTACACCTTC.

Many counts were recorded for this clonotype. The V call is TRBV18, the J call TRBJ2-1, with D possibly TRBD1 on 6 matching bases. The germline gives CDR1 KGHSH, CDR2 LQKENI. The ends were cut back, 4 bases at V and 3 bases at J, with 13 bases in the middle. The CDR3 extends over 15 amino acids. For the CDR3, the DNA is TGTGCCAGCTCACGGACAGAGACTGGCTACAATGAGCAGTTCTTC. Protein sequence: CASSRTETGYNEQFF. Combining the CDR3 with reference TRBV18 and TRBJ2-1 gives the whole variable domain NAGVMQNPRHLVRRRGQEARLRCSPMKGHSHVYWYRQLPEEGLKFMVYLQKENIIDESGMPKERFSAEFPKEGPSILRIQQVVRGDSAAYFCASSRTETGYNEQFFGPGTRLTVL.

The chain links TRBV28 to TRBJ1-1; 7 positions agree with TRBD1. J was trimmed by 3 bases and V by 5 bases; bases with no gene match: 6. Germline CDR1 MDHEN, CDR2 SYDVKM. The CDR3 extends over 14 amino acids. The CDR3 reads CASSTGVGDTEAFF. The CDR3 DNA reads TGTGCCAGCAGTACAGGGGTGGGGGACACTGAAGCTTTCTTT.

The gene calls are TRBV7-2 and TRBJ2-1, with D tentatively TRBD1 or TRBD2 (5 bases each). The V gene lost 5 bases and the J gene lost 9 bases, with 17 bases spanning the gap. This CDR3 has 14 residues. Germline CDR1 SGHTA, CDR2 FQGNSA. CDR3 in DNA: TGTGCCAGCAGCGTAGGGAGCGCTGGGGCTGAGCAGTTCTTC. It encodes CASSVGSAGAEQFF.

V and J are TRBV27 and TRBJ2-3; D possibly uses TRBD1 or TRBD2 (5 bases each). From germline, CDR1 is MNHEY and CDR2 SMNVEV (reference sequence). There are 17 residues in the CDR3. V was pared by 5 bases and J by 0 bases, with 18 bases between. The CDR3 spells CASSRRLGVISTDTQYF. CDR3 sequence (DNA): TGTGCCAGCAGTCGCAGGTTGGGGGTCATTAGCACAGATACGCAGTATTTT.

Ten or more counts support this clonotype. The CDR3 region has the DNA TGCGCCAGCAGCTTGAGAGGGACCCAGCCCCAGCATTTT. Amino acid sequence: CASSLRGTQPQHF. The V and J genes are TRBV5-1 and TRBJ1-5; possible D gene TRBD1, 5 bases. V lost 1 base and J lost 7, with 9 bases in between. The CDR3 runs to 13 residues. CDR1 SGHRS and CDR2 YFSETQ come from the germline V gene.

This clonotype showed up many times. CDR3 nucleotide sequence: TGCAGCGTAGCTGGGGAGCGGGATAGCAATCAGCCCCAGCATTTT. Translated: CSVAGERDSNQPQHF. V gene TRBV29-1 combines with J gene TRBJ1-5; D is unresolved. Trimming removed 6 bases at V and 0 bases at J, with 15 bases between. Germline CDR1 reads SQVTM; CDR2 reads ANQGSEA. The CDR3 consists of 15 residues.

There are many counts of this clonotype. The V call is TRBV3-1, the J call TRBJ2-1, with D perhaps matching TRBD2 (5 bases). The CDR3 has 14 amino acids. Germline CDR1 reads LGHDT; CDR2 reads YNNKEL (reference sequence). The ends were cut back, 0 bases at V and 5 bases at J, with 8 bases in the middle. The CDR3 region is CASSQERVHNEQFF. As DNA, the CDR3 is TGTGCCAGCAGCCAAGAGCGGGTTCACAATGAGCAGTTCTTC.

This clonotype was observed at least ten times. The V call is TRBV5-1, the J call TRBJ1-2, with TRBD1 matching over 7 bases. Germline values: CDR1 SGHRS, CDR2 YFSETQ. The trim removed 0 bases at V and 4 bases at J, leaving 12 bases unmatched. This CDR3 comprises 17 residues. The CDR3, as DNA: TGCGCCAGCAGCTTGGATCTGTCCGGGAGGGGGCTCTATGGCTACACCTTC. It encodes CASSLDLSGRGLYGYTF.

The chain links TRBV5-1 to TRBJ2-7; D gene uncertain. Germline V lookup: CDR1 SGHRS, CDR2 YFSETQ. Trimming took off 0 bases at V and 0 bases at J, with 10 bases between the two ends. The CDR3 consists of 15 residues. Here the CDR3 DNA reads TGCGCCAGCAGCTTGGATACATACAGCTCCTACGAGCAGTACTTC. It translates to CASSLDTYSSYEQYF.

The V call is TRBV10-3, the J call TRBJ1-1, with D hard to call. The CDR3 consists of 15 residues. Trimming stripped 8 bases from V and 4 bases from J, with 20 bases between. CDR1 and CDR2 (germline): ENHRY, SYGVKD. CDR3 region: CAIGREHLFGTEAFF. CDR3 bases: TGTGCCATCGGTAGGGAACATCTTTTTGGCACTGAAGCTTTCTTT.

At least ten counts were recorded for this clonotype. The chain combines TRBV7-6 with TRBJ2-1, with 9 positions matching TRBD2. The CDR3 covers 15 residues. Germline CDR1 SGHVS, CDR2 FNYEAQ. Trimming removed 8 bases from V and 7 bases from J; junction bases left unmatched: 12. The CDR3 loop reads CASSSFGGGANEQFF. CDR3 DNA: TGTGCCAGCTCCTCTTTTGGCGGGGGGGCGAATGAGCAGTTCTTC.

This clonotype is classed as medium-sized. The chain combines TRBV12-3 or TRBV12-4 with TRBJ2-4, with D possibly being TRBD2 (5 bases). The length of the CDR3 is 14 residues. V was cut by 3 bases and J by 0 bases, with 6 bases left in between. DNA for the CDR3: TGTGCCAGCAGTTTGAGGGTAGCCAAAAACATTCAGTACTTC. Translating it yields CASSLRVAKNIQYF.

This sequence joins TRBV7-2 and TRBJ1-1; tentatively, D is TRBD1 (5 bases). The germline gives CDR1 SGHTA, CDR2 FQGNSA. Trimming removed 1 base from V and 1 base from J, with 7 bases in between. This CDR3 is 14 amino acids long. The CDR3 here is CASSLVGANTEAFF. The CDR3 coding sequence is TGTGCCAGCAGCTTAGTAGGGGCGAACACTGAAGCTTTCTTT.